This T cell receptor beta chain comes out of a study of T-cell reconstitution after alpha-beta-depleted transplantation in children. Study conclusions and caveats: For some patients, TCRbeta diversity was high at day 60 because of recipient T cells and thymic progenitors that survived. Newly produced T cells mostly accounted for T-cell counts and diversity one year post-transplant. Where alpha-beta T cells came from about two months after transplant was reportedly several hundred expanded graft clones.

This clonotype has a count of ten or more. Its antigen is unknown. During its preparation, the TCRbeta library received unique molecular identifiers. TCRdb called the PCR reads again in MiXCR, with one record for every CDR3 protein. The data show around 440,000 distinct CDR3 sequences, under 12% seen once. The V segment lost 8 bases and the J segment 6 bases; nucleotides outside the gene matches: 13. CDR3 length equals 16 residues. CDR1 is MNHEY and CDR2 is SMNVEV in the germline V gene (reference sequence). The input for sequencing was PBMCs, taken before TCRalphabeta/CD19-depleted stem cell transplant. This sequence joins TRBV27 and TRBJ2-7; TRBD2 matches 13 bases. This receptor was identified in a child aged 2-15 years with inherited bone marrow failure, due to receive a stem cell transplant. For the CDR3, the DNA is TGTGCCAGCCTCCGCTCCGGACTAGCGGGAGTGGGCGAGCAGTACTTC. This gives the protein CASLRSGLAGVGEQYF.